This T cell receptor (beta chain) was captured by sequencing in a study of blood T cell repertoires in COVID-19 (dated by TCRdb to about 2020). For the wider study: Samples from collaborators originated in the United States, Italy and Spain and spanned both the acute and convalescent phases of COVID-19. The dataset comprised deeply sampled blood TCRbeta repertoires from subjects exposed to, actively infected with, or recovered from COVID-19. Samples came from the ongoing ImmuneRACE study (first 160 participants) plus 1,254 subjects from 6 global collaborators. A de-identified subject ID, COVID-19 status, age in years and sex were almost always included in the sample metadata. The repertoires were made available in a free public database intended to serve as a resource for research on the immune response to SARS-CoV-2. The prospective study material was composed of cDNA or gDNA derived from T cells, B-cell-depleted T cells, or PBMCs. Where available, HLA class I and class II types were obtained from metadata supplied by the sample provider rather than from assay-based typing.

Collaborating institutions collected whole blood in K2EDTA tubes following their own protocols. Collaborator samples were shipped for TCRbeta analysis as frozen whole blood, isolated PBMCs, or DNA extracted from either sample type. Of note for this clone: The clone's antigen remains unknown. Base-call qualities are not available, and no considerably larger clone is one nucleotide away.

TCRbeta CDR3 regions were amplified from genomic DNA by means of the immunoSEQ Assay, a bias-controlled multiplex PCR. The paper's processing steps were these. The number of nucleated cells in each sample was estimated by amplification of reference gene primers within the assay. To quantify the absolute abundance of each unique TCRbeta CDR3 rearrangement, sequence reads were collapsed and filtered. For each sample, productive Simpson clonality was calculated as the square root of Simpson's diversity index over productive rearrangements. TCRdb obtained this table from immuneACCESS and retained in-frame rearrangements with V and J assigned. These tables miss some clones; where compared with another copy, unresolved V genes account for less than half of the shortfall, and the remainder is unexplained. That table supplies the V and J calls and clone size; D and trimming were determined from the DNA. Recorded for this sample are some 150,000 clones; 84% of them occurred a single time. The top ten constitute 5.5% to 7% of the sample.

The germline V gene (reference sequence) yields SEHNR for CDR1 and FQNEAQ for CDR2. The CDR3 contains 15 residues, cysteine and phenylalanine counted. Only CDR3 DNA is held: 45 bases, read in frame from base 1. Trimming costs V 5 bases and J 5 bases, and their ends lie 18 bases apart. Here is what the overall study found, with its caveats: The quantity of clinical and demographic metadata differed by source and by participant and was supplied without curation.

The sample comprised peripheral blood. Recombination connected TRBV7-9 to TRBJ2-5; 7 matching bases give a weak D call of TRBD2. This receptor was taken from a human donor in a cohort sampled during active COVID-19. Read as DNA, the sequence is TGTGCCAGCAGCCCCCGGGGGGCGGGTGATGAGACCCAGTACTTC. It is translated as CASSPRGAGDETQYF.